This entry features one T cell receptor (beta chain) sequence. The antigen remains unidentified. This sample was taken from a study of vaccination effects on CD4 cells after COVID-19. Study conclusions and caveats: Late post-vaccination, clones induced by infection and those induced by vaccine underwent marked clonal contraction.

The table came from immunoSEQ multiplex PCR; TCRdb's copy has only in-frame clones and leaves some out. The sample gives about 57,000 clones, nearly 80% of which show up once; around 4% is in the top ten. Subsequent to roughly 9 days of culture, CD4+ T cells were isolated. Two-dose vaccination with either BNT162b2 or mRNA-1273 was given to the participants. Half-medium replacement with IL-2 medium occurred on days 3 and 7. This TCR came from a human donor who received a COVID-19 vaccine. This specimen consisted of CD4+ T cells from PBMCs cultured without peptide, obtained after COVID-19 vaccination.

The CDR3 region is CASSFGGEAFF. The CDR3 nucleotides are TGTGCCAGCAGTTTCGGGGGGGAAGCTTTCTTT. This chain connects TRBV12-3 or TRBV12-4 to TRBJ1-1, with D possibly TRBD1 on 5 matching bases. V was clipped by 3 bases and J by 8 bases, with 7 bases between them. This CDR3 comprises 11 residues.